Shown below are 23 T cell receptor beta chains from a single sample sequenced in a study of T cells in Graves' hyperthyroidism and ophthalmopathy. RNA transcripts gave rise to amplified TCR beta CDR3 regions. When the TCR CDR3 underwent first-round RT-PCR, the HTBI primer set was used. TCRdb redid the calling of the multiplex PCR reads with MiXCR, one entry per CDR3 protein. The data hold a few hundred thousand distinct CDR3 sequences, with just over 45% observed a single time. The sequenced sample was peripheral blood or thyroid tissue (not recorded which). Receptors were obtained from a woman between 18 and 30 years old with Graves' hyperthyroidism.

This clonotype was counted ten times or more. The gene calls are TRBV19 and TRBJ2-7; D gene ambiguous. V was cut by 3 bases and J by 0 bases, with 9 bases left in between. Looked up from germline, CDR1 is LNHDA and CDR2 is SQIVND (reference sequence). The CDR3 loop spans 14 amino acids. The CDR3 DNA follows: TGTGCCAGTAGTATGCGATATCACTCCTACGAGCAGTACTTC. Its protein is CASSMRYHSYEQYF.

This clonotype was recorded once. CDR3 amino acids: CASSFPGQGLGSYEQYF. CDR3 sequence (DNA): TGTGCCAGCAGCTTCCCGGGACAGGGGCTGGGGTCCTACGAGCAGTACTTC. The rearrangement joins TRBV7-9 to TRBJ2-7; TRBD1 matches 10 bases. Germline V gene lookup returns CDR1 SEHNR and CDR2 FQNEAQ (reference sequence). The trim removed 3 bases at V and 1 base at J, leaving 9 bases unmatched. This CDR3 spans 17 amino acids. Filled out from reference TRBV7-9 and TRBJ2-7, the complete variable domain reads DTGVSQNPRHKITKRGQNVTFRCDPISEHNRLYWYRQTLGQGPEFLTYFQNEAQLEKSRLLSDRFSAERPKGSFSTLEIQRTEQGDSAMYLCASSFPGQGLGSYEQYFGPGTRLTVT.

The chain couples TRBV5-1 to TRBJ2-2; 8 bases are a match to TRBD1. After removal of 4 bases from V and 6 bases from J, the junction contained 8 bases not matched to a gene. The CDR3 runs to 15 residues. CDR1 is SGHRS, CDR2 YFSETQ, per germline. Written as DNA, the CDR3 is TGCGCCAGCAGCGGCCGGACAGGGAGGTCCGGGGAGCTGTTTTTT. This sequence encodes CASSGRTGRSGELFF.

The sample holds many counts of this clonotype. V gene TRBV7-6 combines with J gene TRBJ2-2; D unclear. V gave up 5 bases and J gave up 6 bases, with 10 bases separating them. The germline V gene has CDR1 SGHVS and CDR2 FNYEAQ. The CDR3 runs to 13 residues. CDR3 residues: CASSPQFPGELFF. The CDR3 DNA reads TGTGCCAGCAGCCCCCAATTTCCCGGGGAGCTGTTTTTT.

This clonotype was found a few times. V and J are TRBV29-1 and TRBJ1-5; 7 bases are a match to TRBD1. The V gene's germline CDR1 is SQVTM and CDR2 ANQGSEA. V shed 8 bases, J shed 7 bases, and the junction held 8 bases outside the gene matches. The CDR3 covers 12 residues. CDR3 DNA: TGCAGCCCTGACAGGGCAGGGCAGCCCCAGCATTTT. This translates into CSPDRAGQPQHF.

The J gene is TRBJ1-1, the V gene TRBV6-4; no definite D call. Germline V gives CDR1 MRHNA, CDR2 SNTAGT. CDR3 length equals 16 residues. Deletions cut 2 bases from V and 2 bases from J, with 15 bases between. This chain's CDR3 is CASSDGLGQPNTEAFF. The CDR3 DNA is TGTGCCAGCAGTGACGGGTTAGGTCAGCCAAACACTGAAGCTTTCTTT.

The genes are TRBV9 and TRBJ2-5; the match to TRBD2 covers 11 bases. The CDR3 has 16 residues. The ends lost 3 bases at V and 5 bases at J; junction bases unmatched: 9. CDR1 and CDR2 from the germline V gene are SGDLS and YYNGEE. The CDR3 coding sequence is TGTGCCAGCAGCGCGTTAGCGGGAGGGCCCCATGAGACCCAGTACTTC. It codes for CASSALAGGPHETQYF. The whole variable domain, filled in from reference TRBV9 and TRBJ2-5, reads DSGVTQTPKHLITATGQRVTLRCSPRSGDLSVYWYQQSLDQGLQFLIQYYNGEERAKGNILERFSAQQFPDLHSELNLSSLELGDSALYFCASSALAGGPHETQYFGPGTRLLVL.

The chain carries TRBV2 and TRBJ2-1; D is uncertain. The CDR3 length is 14 residues. Trimming removed 7 bases from V and 5 bases from J, with 15 bases in between. Germline V lookup: CDR1 SNHLY, CDR2 FYNNEI. The CDR3 here is CASTAGDLDNEQFF. The CDR3 DNA reads TGTGCCAGCACCGCCGGCGACCTAGACAATGAGCAGTTCTTC.

This clonotype was detected many times. The CDR3 region is CASSVGLGTYYEQYF. CDR3 nucleotide sequence: TGTGCCAGCAGCGTAGGGTTGGGCACGTACTACGAGCAGTACTTC. J is TRBJ2-7 and V is TRBV9; no clear D. This CDR3 is built from 15 residues. Germline V CDR1 and CDR2: SGDLS, YYNGEE. V was shortened by 0 bases and J by 3 bases, with 13 bases between the two germline ends.

The CDR3 loop is CASSQGTQGTQYF. The DNA for the CDR3 is TGTGCCAGCAGCCAAGGGACTCAGGGGACCCAGTACTTC. The chain couples TRBV3-2 to TRBJ2-5; TRBD1, the table's D call, was not compared with the DNA. TRBV3-2 is a pseudogene. This CDR3 is 13 amino acids long.

This clonotype was seen ten or more times. The rearrangement joins TRBV27 to TRBJ1-2, with D unclear. Germline CDR1 is MNHEY and CDR2 is SMNVEV (reference sequence). V dropped 3 bases and J dropped 8 bases, with 13 bases sitting between them. There are 13 residues in the CDR3. CDR3 sequence: CASSFSSADGYTF. For the CDR3, the DNA is TGTGCCAGCAGTTTTTCCTCCGCTGACGGCTACACCTTC.

On this clonotype itself: The CDR3 does not close with the conserved phenylalanine or tryptophan, likely indicating a read error. The DNA is left out, because the CDR3 cannot be placed on it with certainty; the CDR3 is given as TCRdb lists it. The chain joins TRBV15 to TRBJ2-7; the table's D call, TRBD2, was not checked against the DNA. In germline, CDR1 is LNHNV, CDR2 YYDKDF (reference sequence). 8 amino acids form the CDR3, both terminal residues included. The CDR3: CATSRAAG.

This clonotype was detected many times. The V gene is TRBV6-5, the J gene TRBJ2-2, with a tentative D call TRBD1 (5 bases). This CDR3 is 16 amino acids long. The germline CDR1 and CDR2 sequences are MNHEY and SVGAGI. The V end was cut by 0 bases, the J end by 6 bases, with 14 bases between. CDR3 residues: CASSYSGRVVSGELFF. The CDR3 nucleotides are TGTGCCAGCAGTTACTCGGGCAGGGTAGTATCCGGGGAGCTGTTTTTT.

With respect to this clonotype: It is likely a read error, because the conserved phenylalanine at the end of the CDR3 is missing. No DNA is shown, since the ends of the CDR3 on it are uncertain; the CDR3 is the one TCRdb lists. V is TRBV7-9 and J is TRBJ1-1; the table assigns TRBD1, which was not confirmed against the DNA. From its first to its last residue, the CDR3 has 12 amino acids. Germline-derived CDR1 and CDR2 are SEHNR and FQNEAQ (reference sequence). CDR3 amino acids: CASSLGRGGAFY.

V usage is TRBV7-2 and J usage is TRBJ2-1, with 7 bases matching TRBD2. This CDR3 has 16 amino acids. CDR1 is SGHTA and CDR2 is FQGNSA in the germline V gene. The ends lost 2 bases at V and 4 bases at J; junction bases unmatched: 8. CDR3 nucleotides: TGTGCCAGCAGCTTATTGGGCGGGAGAAAATACAATGAGCAGTTCTTC. Protein product: CASSLLGGRKYNEQFF.

The rearrangement links TRBV20-1 to TRBJ2-1; 11 bases match TRBD2. Germline V gene lookup returns CDR1 DFQATT and CDR2 SNEGSKA (reference sequence). The CDR3 is 17 residues long. Trimming at V came to 0 bases and at J to 3 bases, leaving 7 bases not matched to a gene. As DNA, the CDR3 is TGCAGTGCTAGAGATCAGGGACTAGCGGTGAACTACAATGAGCAGTTCTTC. Residues: CSARDQGLAVNYNEQFF.

The chain is built from TRBV5-4 and TRBJ2-1; 7 bases agree with TRBD2. The trim removed 7 bases at V and 7 bases at J, leaving 11 bases unmatched. Germline lookup yields CDR1 SGHNT and CDR2 YYREEE (reference sequence). The CDR3 covers 14 residues. CDR3 sequence (DNA): TGTGCCAGCCACCCGGGCGGGAGTGGGAATGAGCAGTTCTTC. It encodes CASHPGGSGNEQFF.

This clonotype was observed at least ten times. The chain uses TRBV7-2 and TRBJ2-7; 13 positions match TRBD2. The length of the CDR3 is 16 residues. Germline values: CDR1 SGHTA, CDR2 FQGNSA. V shed 1 base and J 7 bases; nucleotides not matched to a gene: 7. CDR3 bases: TGTGCCAGCAGCTTAGGGGTGGGACTAGCGGGGAGAGAGCAGTACTTC. Translating it yields CASSLGVGLAGREQYF.

The chain carries TRBV18 and TRBJ1-5; D may be TRBD1 (5 bases). The CDR3 has 14 residues. The germline CDR1 and CDR2 sequences are KGHSH and LQKENI. The germline V and J ends were trimmed by 1 base and 4 bases, with 8 bases remaining between them. The CDR3 DNA follows: TGTGCCAGCTCACCACGTGAGGGGAATCAGCCCCAGCATTTT. This sequence encodes CASSPREGNQPQHF.

V gene TRBV12-3 or TRBV12-4 combines with J gene TRBJ2-6; D gene uncertain. This CDR3 spans 15 amino acids. V was shortened by 3 bases and J by 0 bases, with 6 bases between the two germline ends. CDR3 in DNA: TGTGCCAGCAGTTTCAAGGGCTCTGGGGCCAACGTCCTGACTTTC. It yields the protein CASSFKGSGANVLTF.

This clonotype was recorded at least ten times. V usage is TRBV7-9 and J usage is TRBJ1-1, with D hard to call. CDR3 length: 12 amino acids. Between the trimmed V and J ends, which lost 1 base and 7 bases, there was a span of 7 bases. CDR1 and CDR2 (germline): SEHNR, FQNEAQ (reference sequence). CDR3 residues: CASSLEGREAFF. In DNA, the CDR3 is TGTGCCAGCAGCTTAGAAGGGCGTGAAGCTTTCTTT.

The rearrangement links TRBV2 to TRBJ1-2; weak D call: TRBD1 (5 bases). The CDR3 totals 14 residues. Germline CDR1 reads SNHLY; CDR2 reads FYNNEI. V was clipped by 8 bases and J by 3 bases, with 16 bases between them. The CDR3 nucleotides are TGTGCCAGCGTACGCGGGGAACAGGACTATGGCTACACCTTC. Amino acid sequence: CASVRGEQDYGYTF.

The V and J genes are TRBV29-1 and TRBJ2-5; no clear D. Trimming removed 4 bases at V and 0 bases at J, with 15 bases between. This CDR3 is built from 15 residues. Germline values: CDR1 SQVTM, CDR2 ANQGSEA. The CDR3 nucleotides read TGCAGCGTTGCGGCAGGCCAGCATTACCAAGAGACCCAGTACTTC. Translation gives CSVAAGQHYQETQYF.